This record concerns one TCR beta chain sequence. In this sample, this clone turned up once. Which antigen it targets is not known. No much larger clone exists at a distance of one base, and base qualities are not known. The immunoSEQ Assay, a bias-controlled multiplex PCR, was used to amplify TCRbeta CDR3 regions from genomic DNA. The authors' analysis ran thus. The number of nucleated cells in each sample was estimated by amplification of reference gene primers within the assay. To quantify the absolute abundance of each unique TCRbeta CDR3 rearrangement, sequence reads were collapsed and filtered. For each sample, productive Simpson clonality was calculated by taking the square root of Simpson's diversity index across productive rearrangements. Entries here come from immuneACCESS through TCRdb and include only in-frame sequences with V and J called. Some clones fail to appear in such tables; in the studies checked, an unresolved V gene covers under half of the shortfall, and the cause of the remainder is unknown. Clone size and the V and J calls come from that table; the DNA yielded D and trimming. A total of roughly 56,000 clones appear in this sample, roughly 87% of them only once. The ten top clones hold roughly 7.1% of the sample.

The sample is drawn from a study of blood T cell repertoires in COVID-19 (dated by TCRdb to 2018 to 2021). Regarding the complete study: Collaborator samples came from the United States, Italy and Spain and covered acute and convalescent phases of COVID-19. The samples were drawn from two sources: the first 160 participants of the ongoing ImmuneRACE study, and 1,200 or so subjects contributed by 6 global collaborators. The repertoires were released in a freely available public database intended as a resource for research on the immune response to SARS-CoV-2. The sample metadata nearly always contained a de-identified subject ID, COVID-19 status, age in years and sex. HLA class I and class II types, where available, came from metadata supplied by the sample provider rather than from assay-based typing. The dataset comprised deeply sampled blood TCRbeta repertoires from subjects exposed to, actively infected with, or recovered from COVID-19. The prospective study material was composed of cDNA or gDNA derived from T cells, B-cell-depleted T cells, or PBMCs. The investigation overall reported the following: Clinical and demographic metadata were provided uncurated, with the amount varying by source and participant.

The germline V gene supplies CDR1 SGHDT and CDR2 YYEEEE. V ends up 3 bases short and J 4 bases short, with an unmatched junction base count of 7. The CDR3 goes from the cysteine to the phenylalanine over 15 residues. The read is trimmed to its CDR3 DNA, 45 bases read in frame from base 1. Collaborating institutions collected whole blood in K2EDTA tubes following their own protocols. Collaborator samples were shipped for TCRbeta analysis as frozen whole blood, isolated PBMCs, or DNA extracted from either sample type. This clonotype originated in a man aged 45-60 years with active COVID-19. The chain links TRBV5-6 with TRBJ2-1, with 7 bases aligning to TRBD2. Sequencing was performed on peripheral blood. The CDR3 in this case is CASSSSGKPYNEQFF. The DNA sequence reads TGTGCCAGCAGCTCTAGCGGCAAACCTTACAATGAGCAGTTCTTC. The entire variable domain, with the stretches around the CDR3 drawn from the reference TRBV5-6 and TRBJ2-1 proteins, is DAGVTQSPTHLIKTRGQQVTLRCSPKSGHDTVSWYQQALGQGPQFIFQYYEEEERQRGNFPDRFSGHQFPNYSSELNVNALLLGDSALYLCASSSSGKPYNEQFFGPGTRLTVL.